Shown below are 9 T cell receptor beta chains from a single sample sequenced in a study of blood T cell repertoires in COVID-19. Clones were read by immunoSEQ multiplex PCR, and TCRdb kept only the in-frame ones, dropping some. Here the sample spans under 200,000 clones, around 81% being singletons. Sequencing was performed on peripheral blood. The receptor source for this set is a human donor with acute or convalescent COVID-19. The donor label of this sample is uncertain.

The genes are TRBV30 and TRBJ2-5; D perhaps matches TRBD2 (5 bases). Germline assignment: CDR1 GTSNPN and CDR2 SVGIG (reference sequence). The CDR3 has 14 residues. Trimming cost V 8 bases and J 0 bases, with 16 bases left between them. CDR3 sequence: CAGRGWGYQETQYF. CDR3 nucleotide sequence: TGTGCCGGACGGGGTTGGGGATACCAAGAGACCCAGTACTTC.

This clone appeared a single time. The chain recombines TRBV5-1 with TRBJ2-2, with 9 nucleotides matching TRBD1. This CDR3 region has 15 residues. The junction had 7 bases not matched to a gene; V was cut back by 4 bases and J by 6 bases. Germline loops: CDR1 SGHRS, CDR2 YFSETQ. The CDR3 is CASSRDRDKAGELFF. In DNA, the CDR3 is TGCGCCAGCAGCAGGGACAGGGACAAGGCCGGGGAGCTGTTTTTT.

This chain joins TRBV9 and TRBJ2-3; possibly TRBD2 for D (6 bases). The V gene's germline CDR1 is SGDLS and CDR2 YYNGEE. Trimming left V 3 bases short and J 5 bases short, with 19 bases between. The CDR3 totals 16 residues. The CDR3 coding sequence is TGTGCCAGCAGCGGCGTCAACGGAGGGCCCGGAGATACGCAGTATTTT. Translation gives CASSGVNGGPGDTQYF.

The rearrangement uses TRBV5-6 and TRBJ1-2; D not certain. Trimming removed 3 bases at V and 1 base at J, with 19 bases between. This CDR3 has 17 amino acids. Germline assignment: CDR1 SGHDT and CDR2 YYEEEE. The CDR3 DNA reads TGTGCCAGCAGCTCAACCCGAACAGAGTCTATTAACTATGGCTACACCTTC. The encoded protein is CASSSTRTESINYGYTF.

The chain joins TRBV7-2 to TRBJ2-5; a weak D match, TRBD2 (6 bases). Deletions cut 1 base from V and 3 bases from J, with 12 bases between. This CDR3 contains 15 residues. Germline values: CDR1 SGHTA, CDR2 FQGNSA. The CDR3 bases are TGTGCCAGCAGCTTAGGGGTGGGCGGGAAAGAGACCCAGTACTTC. It yields the protein CASSLGVGGKETQYF.

The V gene is TRBV19, the J gene TRBJ2-1, with TRBD2 as a possible D gene (5 bases). V lost 3 bases and J lost 3, with 12 bases in between. The CDR3 contains 15 residues. Per the germline V gene, CDR1 is LNHDA and CDR2 is SQIVND (reference sequence). The CDR3 coding sequence is TGTGCCAGTAGTATTCTGGCGGGTGACTACAATGAGCAGTTCTTC. It is translated as CASSILAGDYNEQFF.

The rearrangement uses TRBV5-5 and TRBJ2-5, with TRBD2 matching 12 bases. Looked up from germline, CDR1 is SGHKS and CDR2 is YYEKEE (reference sequence). After removal of 4 bases from V and 1 base from J, the junction contained 8 bases not matched to a gene. This CDR3 has 17 amino acids. Here the CDR3 DNA reads TGTGCCAGCAGCCGTAGGACTAGCGGGACCATCCAAGAGACCCAGTACTTC. Translating gives CASSRRTSGTIQETQYF.

The genes are TRBV27 and TRBJ1-2, with TRBD1 as a possible D gene (6 bases). CDR3 length equals 14 residues. Trimming took off 6 bases at V and 2 bases at J, with 13 bases between the two ends. Germline V gene sequence: CDR1 MNHEY, CDR2 SMNVEV (reference sequence). The CDR3 sequence: CASSSPGQNYGYTF. CDR3 sequence (DNA): TGTGCCAGCAGCAGCCCCGGACAGAACTATGGCTACACCTTC.

This chain links TRBV5-1 with TRBJ2-1, with TRBD2 as a possible D gene (6 bases). Looked up from germline, CDR1 is SGHRS and CDR2 is YFSETQ. The length of the CDR3 is 15 residues. V was cut by 0 bases and J by 6 bases, with 13 bases left in between. The DNA of the CDR3 is TGCGCCAGCAGCTTGGCAGAATGGAGGGGCAATGAGCAGTTCTTC. It encodes CASSLAEWRGNEQFF.